The 6 T cell receptor beta chains below come from one sample, sequenced in a study of early T cells in non-severe SARS-CoV-2 infection. MiXCR, run by TCRdb on the 5' RACE reads, gives a single entry per CDR3 protein. Among tens of thousands of distinct CDR3 sequences listed, approximately 11% were seen once. What was sequenced was whole blood. The receptors stem from an adult who was a healthcare worker with PCR-confirmed SARS-CoV-2 infection or an uninfected control (not recorded which).

The sample holds many counts of this clonotype. The CDR3 here is CASSQVLGYEQYF. The CDR3 nucleotides are TGCGCCAGCAGCCAAGTACTCGGGTACGAGCAGTACTTC. The chain combines TRBV4-1 with TRBJ2-7; D is undetermined. The CDR3 contains 13 residues. V was pared by 1 base and J by 4 bases, with 8 bases between. Germline loops: CDR1 MGHRA, CDR2 YSYEKL.

The rearrangement links TRBV18 to TRBJ2-3; TRBD2 agrees at 10 bases. Germline CDR1 reads KGHSH; CDR2 reads LQKENI. The CDR3 is 11 residues long. Here the CDR3 DNA reads TGTCTAGCGGGAGCCTCAGATACGCAGTATTTT. Its protein is CLAGASDTQYF.

In its sample, this clonotype was seen a few times. A junction boundary mismatches the germline segment, possibly from a read error. CDR3 in amino acids: CASSPQRLAETF. The CDR3 DNA reads TGTGCCAGCAGCCCACAACGACTAGCGGAGACCTTC. The chain is built from TRBV11-2 and TRBJ2-1, with TRBD2 matching 9 bases. This CDR3 has 12 residues. Germline-derived CDR1 and CDR2 are SGHAT and FQNNGV.

This clonotype was observed many times. The rearrangement joins TRBV7-2 to TRBJ2-5, with TRBD2 matching over 12 bases. V dropped 3 bases and J dropped 3; count of bases not matched to a gene: 5. Germline values: CDR1 SGHTA, CDR2 FQGNSA. This CDR3 is built from 16 residues. CDR3 bases: TGTGCCAGCAGCTTGCGACTAGCGGGAGTTGAAGAGACCCAGTACTTC. It translates to CASSLRLAGVEETQYF.

In its sample, this clonotype was seen a few times. The rearrangement joins TRBV27 to TRBJ2-7, with D perhaps matching TRBD2 (5 bases). CDR3 length: 13 amino acids. From germline, CDR1 is MNHEY and CDR2 SMNVEV (reference sequence). Trimming shortened V by 6 bases and J by 3 bases, and 12 bases separated the two germline ends. This chain's CDR3 is CASSPEGVYEQYF. Here the CDR3 DNA reads TGTGCCAGCAGCCCAGAGGGAGTCTACGAGCAGTACTTC.

V is TRBV27 and J is TRBJ2-1; D is undetermined. Trimming took off 6 bases at V and 8 bases at J, with 8 bases between the two ends. This CDR3 has 11 amino acids. CDR1 MNHEY and CDR2 SMNVEV come from the germline V gene (reference sequence). CDR3 nucleotides: TGTGCCAGCAGCCCTCCTGATGAGCAGTTCTTC. It specifies CASSPPDEQFF.